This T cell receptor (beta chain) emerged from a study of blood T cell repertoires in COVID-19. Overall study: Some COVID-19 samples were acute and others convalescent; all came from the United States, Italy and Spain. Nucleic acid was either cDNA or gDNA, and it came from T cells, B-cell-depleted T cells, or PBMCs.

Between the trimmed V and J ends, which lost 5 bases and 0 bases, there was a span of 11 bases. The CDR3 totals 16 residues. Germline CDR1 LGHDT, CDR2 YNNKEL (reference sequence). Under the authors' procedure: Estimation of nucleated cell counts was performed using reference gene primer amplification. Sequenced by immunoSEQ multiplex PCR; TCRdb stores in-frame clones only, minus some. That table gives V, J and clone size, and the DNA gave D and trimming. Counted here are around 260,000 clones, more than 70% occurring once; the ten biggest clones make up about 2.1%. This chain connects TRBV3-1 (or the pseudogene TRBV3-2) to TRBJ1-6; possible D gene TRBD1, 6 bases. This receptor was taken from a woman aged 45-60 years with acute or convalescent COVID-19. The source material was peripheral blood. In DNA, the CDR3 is TGTGCCAGCAGCACTACAGGGAGCTCCTATAATTCACCCCTCCACTTT. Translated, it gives CASSTTGSSYNSPLHF.